Listed here is a single T cell receptor beta chain. V lost 4 bases and J lost 3; bases outside the gene matches: 2. This CDR3 contains 14 residues. Germline CDR1 reads LGHNA; CDR2 reads YNFKEQ. Sequencing used immunoSEQ multiplex PCR; TCRdb keeps in-frame clones, though not all of them. The table shows hundreds of thousands of clones, with roughly 88% occurring only once. The record originates from a study of shared T cell receptors in the human thymus. The sample was also reused in another study, on human thymus T cells. This second report adds: The source of the thymus tissue was resections taken during corrective heart surgery. Thymic and blood repertoires showed apparently biased V and J gene usage. Related research described thymic repertoires that were highly overlapping among unrelated individuals.

The sample was thymocytes. The clonotype comes from a boy younger than two with a congenital heart defect. This chain connects TRBV4-2 to TRBJ2-7; 11 positions agree with TRBD2. The CDR3 DNA reads TGTGCCAGCAGCCGAGGACTAGCGGGCTACGAGCAGTACTTC. The encoded protein is CASSRGLAGYEQYF.